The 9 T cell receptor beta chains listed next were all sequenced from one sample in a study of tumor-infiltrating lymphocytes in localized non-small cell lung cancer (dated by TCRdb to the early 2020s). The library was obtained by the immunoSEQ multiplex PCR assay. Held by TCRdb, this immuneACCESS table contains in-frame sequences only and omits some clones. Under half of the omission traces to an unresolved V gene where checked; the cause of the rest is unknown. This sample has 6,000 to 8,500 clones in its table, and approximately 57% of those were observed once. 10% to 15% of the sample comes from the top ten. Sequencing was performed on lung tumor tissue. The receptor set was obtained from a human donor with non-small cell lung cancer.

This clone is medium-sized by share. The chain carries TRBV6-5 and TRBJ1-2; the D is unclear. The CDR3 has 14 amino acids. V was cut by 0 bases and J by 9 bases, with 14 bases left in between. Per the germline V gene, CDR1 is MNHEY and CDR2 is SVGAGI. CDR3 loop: CASSYSGGYGSYTF. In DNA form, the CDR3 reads TGTGCCAGCAGTTACTCAGGCGGCTATGGAAGCTACACCTTC.

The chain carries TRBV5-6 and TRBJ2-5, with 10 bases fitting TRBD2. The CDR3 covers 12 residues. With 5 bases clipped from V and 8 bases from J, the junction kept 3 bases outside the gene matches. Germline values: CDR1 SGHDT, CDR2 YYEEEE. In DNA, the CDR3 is TGTGCCAGCAGTTCTAGCGGGAGAACCCAGTACTTC. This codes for CASSSSGRTQYF.

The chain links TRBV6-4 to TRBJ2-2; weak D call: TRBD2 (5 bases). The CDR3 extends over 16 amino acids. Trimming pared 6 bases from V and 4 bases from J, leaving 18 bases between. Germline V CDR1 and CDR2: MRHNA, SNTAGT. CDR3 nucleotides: TGTGCCAGCAGCGCACGGACTGGTGGAATCACCGGGGAGCTGTTTTTT. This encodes CASSARTGGITGELFF.

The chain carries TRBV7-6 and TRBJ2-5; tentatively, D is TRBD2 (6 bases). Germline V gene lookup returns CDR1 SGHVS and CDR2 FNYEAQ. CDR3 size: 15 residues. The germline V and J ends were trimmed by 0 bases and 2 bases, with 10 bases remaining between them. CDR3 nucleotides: TGTGCCAGCAGCTTAGCGTCTAGCGTTCAAGAGACCCAGTACTTC. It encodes CASSLASSVQETQYF.

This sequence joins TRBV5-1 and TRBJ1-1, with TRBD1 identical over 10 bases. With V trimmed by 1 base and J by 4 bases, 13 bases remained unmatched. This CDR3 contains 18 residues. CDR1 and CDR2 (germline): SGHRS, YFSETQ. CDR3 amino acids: CASSLTTGTGALGTEAFF. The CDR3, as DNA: TGCGCCAGCAGCTTGACCACCGGGACAGGGGCCCTGGGCACTGAAGCTTTCTTT.

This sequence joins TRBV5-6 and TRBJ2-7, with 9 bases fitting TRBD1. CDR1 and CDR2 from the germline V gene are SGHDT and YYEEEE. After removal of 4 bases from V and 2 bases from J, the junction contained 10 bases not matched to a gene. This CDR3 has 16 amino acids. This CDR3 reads CASSRPGTGNPYEQYF. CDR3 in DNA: TGTGCCAGCAGCCGACCCGGGACAGGGAACCCCTACGAGCAGTACTTC.

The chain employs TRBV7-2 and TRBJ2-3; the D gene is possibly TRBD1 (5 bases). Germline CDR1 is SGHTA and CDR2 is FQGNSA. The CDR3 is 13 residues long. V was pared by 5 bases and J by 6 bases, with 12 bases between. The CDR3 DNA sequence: TGTGCCAGCAGCCCCAGTCACAGGGATACGCAGTATTTT. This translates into CASSPSHRDTQYF. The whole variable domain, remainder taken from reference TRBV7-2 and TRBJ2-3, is GAGVSQSPSNKVTEKGKDVELRCDPISGHTALYWYRQSLGQGLEFLIYFQGNSAPDKSGLPSDRFSAERTGGSVSTLTIQRTQQEDSAVYLCASSPSHRDTQYFGPGTRLTVL.

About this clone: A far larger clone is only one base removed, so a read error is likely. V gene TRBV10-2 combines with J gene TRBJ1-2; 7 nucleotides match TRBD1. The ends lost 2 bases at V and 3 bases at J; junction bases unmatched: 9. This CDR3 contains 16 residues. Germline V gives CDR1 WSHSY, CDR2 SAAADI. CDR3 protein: CASSEPDRFPDYGYTF. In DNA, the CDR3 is TGCGCCAGCAGTGAGCCGGACAGGTTCCCTGACTATGGCTACACCTTC.

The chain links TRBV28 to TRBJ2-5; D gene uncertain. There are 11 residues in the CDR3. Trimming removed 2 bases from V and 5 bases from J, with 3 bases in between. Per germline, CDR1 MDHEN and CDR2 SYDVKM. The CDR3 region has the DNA TGTGCCAGCAGTTTAGGGGAGACCCAGTACTTC. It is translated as CASSLGETQYF.